Listed below are T cell receptor beta chains from one sample, sequenced in a study of radiation and T cells in renal cell carcinoma. Produced via immunoSEQ multiplex PCR; TCRdb's table is partial and in-frame only. There are some 120,000 clones in the sample; about 81% occur only once, and around 1.8% lies in the top ten. The source material was blood, sampled from a patient whose treatment included radiotherapy and nephrectomy. The receptors shown here come from a woman aged 55-69 years with renal cell carcinoma. Each CDR3 is given with its conserved first and last residue. The order of the fields is clone size, D gene, V gene, J gene, CDR3 DNA, CDR3 protein. The D gene is left open where the match is weak. Some rows mark clone size as missing; the rest say once, few, many or name a class of expanded clone.

>once|-|TRBV9|TRBJ1-2
TGTGCCAGCAGCGTAGACCAGGGTGACTATGGCTACACCTTC
CASSVDQGDYGYTF
>-|TRBD1|TRBV5-6|TRBJ1-1
TGTGCCAGCAGTAGTCAGGGGGCAGGAGCTTTCTTT
CASSSQGAGAFF
>-|-|TRBV18|TRBJ2-7
TGTGCCAGCTGGGGTACTTCCGAGCAGTACTTC
CASWGTSEQYF
>few|-|TRBV7-9|TRBJ1-2
TGTGCCAGCAGCCCTGAGGGGAATGAAGGCTACACCTTC
CASSPEGNEGYTF
>once|-|TRBV7-8|TRBJ1-2
TGTGCCAGCAGCTCGACGGGCGCCTATGGCTACACCTTC
CASSSTGAYGYTF
>-|TRBD1|TRBV25-1|TRBJ1-6
TGTGCCAGCAGTGAATATCTGCCCCGACAGGGGGCGCGATCACCCCTCCACTTT
CASSEYLPRQGARSPLHF
>-|-|TRBV18|TRBJ2-7
TGTGCCAGCTCACCCCCCAAGGGGCAGGGCTCCTACGAGCAGTACTTC
CASSPPKGQGSYEQYF
>once|-|TRBV6-6|TRBJ2-3
TGTGCCAGCAGTTTCCACAGCACAGATACGCAGTATTTT
CASSFHSTDTQYF
>-|TRBD1|TRBV4-2|TRBJ1-1
TGTGCCAGCAGCCAAGGACAGGGGGCTGAAGCTTTCTTT
CASSQGQGAEAFF
>-|-|TRBV5-1|TRBJ2-1
TGCGCCAGCAGCGCGACAGGATTGAATGAGCAGTTCTTC
CASSATGLNEQFF
>-|-|TRBV7-9|TRBJ2-7
TGTGCCAGCAGCTCACCCGGGACACCCCAGTCCTACGAGCAGTACTTC
CASSSPGTPQSYEQYF
>-|-|TRBV7-9|TRBJ2-2
TGTGCCAGCAGCTTAGCAGGGGAGAGCGGGGAGCTGTTTTTT
CASSLAGESGELFF
>-|TRBD2|TRBV27|TRBJ2-1
TGTGCCAGCAGTTTATCCAAGGCTAGCGGGGGGAACAATGAGCAGTTCTTC
CASSLSKASGGNNEQFF
>-|TRBD2|TRBV13|TRBJ2-1
TGTGCCAGCAGCCTCCAGACTAGCGGGGGTCTCAGCTCCTACAATGAGCAGTTCTTC
CASSLQTSGGLSSYNEQFF
>-|-|TRBV30|TRBJ2-1
TGTGCCTGGAGTTTAAGTGTACGACTCCACAATGAGCAGTTCTTC
CAWSLSVRLHNEQFF
>-|-|TRBV4-1|TRBJ2-7
TGCGCCAGCAGCCAAGAAGGTCAGGGGTCCTACGAGCAGTACTTC
CASSQEGQGSYEQYF
>once|-|TRBV7-7|TRBJ2-7
TGTGCTAGCAGCTTATCTCAGGGCGCCTACGAGCAGTACTTC
CASSLSQGAYEQYF
>-|-|TRBV1|TRBJ2-3
TGCACCAGCAGCCAAGTTGGTAGTGAGGGCACAGATACGCAGTATTTT
CTSSQVGSEGTDTQYF
>-|-|TRBV19|TRBJ1-4
TGTGCCAGTAGTGCCGACAGGTACAAAAATGAAAAACTGTTTTTT
CASSADRYKNEKLFF
>-|-|TRBV7-2|TRBJ2-5
TGTGCCAGCAGCTCCCCGGGGCAGGGGGGAGAGACCCAGTACTTC
CASSSPGQGGETQYF
>-|TRBD2|TRBV19|TRBJ2-5
TGTGCCAGTAGTCCCCGGACTAGCGGGAGAAAGGAGACCCAGTACTTC
CASSPRTSGRKETQYF
>-|-|TRBV14|TRBJ1-1
TGTGCCAGCAGCCAAAGGGCCTCGACAGGTCCAATGAACACTGAAGCTTTCTTT
CASSQRASTGPMNTEAFF
>-|-|TRBV6-4|TRBJ2-3
TGTGCCAGCAGTACCGGACAGCCCACAGATACGCAGTATTTT
CASSTGQPTDTQYF
>once|-|TRBV10-3|TRBJ1-2
TGTGCCATCAGTGAGACAGGAGACTATGGCTACACCTTC
CAISETGDYGYTF
>-|TRBD2|TRBV10-3|TRBJ2-3
TGTGCCATCAGTGAAGCTAGCGGGGAGGCAGATACGCAGTATTTT
CAISEASGEADTQYF
>-|-|TRBV10-3|TRBJ2-7
TGTGCCATCAGTGAGTCGGAATATTTGCAGGGGACTAACTTC
CAISESEYLQGTNF
>-|-|TRBV15|TRBJ2-7
TGTGCCACCAGCTCGCCGACTCCCAGCGAGCAGTACTTC
CATSSPTPSEQYF
>once|TRBD1|TRBV6-1|TRBJ2-2
TGTGCCAGCAGTGGCGGACAGGGCCCCACGCACGGGGAGCTGTTTTTT
CASSGGQGPTHGELFF
>-|-|TRBV5-1|TRBJ1-1
TGCGCCAGCAGCCCTGGGTGGGGGGGAAACACTGAAGCTTTCTTT
CASSPGWGGNTEAFF
>-|-|TRBV30|TRBJ2-3
TGTGCCTGGAGCCCGACTAGGAGCGATACGCAGTATTTT
CAWSPTRSDTQYF
>-|TRBD2|TRBV7-2|TRBJ2-2
TGTGCCAGCAGCTTGACTAGCGGTTACACCGGGGAGCTGTTTTTT
CASSLTSGYTGELFF
>-|TRBD2|TRBV19|TRBJ2-1
TGTGCCAGTAGTATAGATGGAGCGGGGGGGCCCAACAATGAGCAGTTCTTC
CASSIDGAGGPNNEQFF
>few|TRBD2|TRBV28|TRBJ2-2
TGTGCCAGCAGGGGTAGCGGGAGAGGGCCGACCGGGGAGCTGTTTTTT
CASRGSGRGPTGELFF
>once|-|TRBV6-6|TRBJ2-1
TGTGCCAGCAGGATCGGCAGCGACTCCTACAATGAGCAGTTCTTC
CASRIGSDSYNEQFF
>-|-|TRBV9|TRBJ2-7
TGTGCCAGCAGCGTAGGGCCCTCGGACGAGCAGTACTTC
CASSVGPSDEQYF
>few|TRBD2|TRBV9|TRBJ2-3
TGTGCCAGCAGCGTCGCCGTTTCTGGGAGGGCCGGCACAGATACGCAGTATTTT
CASSVAVSGRAGTDTQYF
>-|-|TRBV19|TRBJ2-7
TGTGCCAGTAGTGGGGCAGGGGTATCCTACGAGCAGTACTTC
CASSGAGVSYEQYF
>-|-|TRBV5-5|TRBJ1-1
TGTGCCAGCAGCTTGGTCGGGGCTCGGGCTTTCTTT
CASSLVGARAFF
>-|-|TRBV2|TRBJ1-2
TGTGCCAGCAGTGAAGTAAGGGGCCACTATGGCTACACCTTC
CASSEVRGHYGYTF
>-|TRBD1|TRBV28|TRBJ2-7
TGTGCCAGCAGTACTTGGACCGGGACAGGGTACTACGAGCAGTACTTC
CASSTWTGTGYYEQYF
>once|-|TRBV18|TRBJ2-5
TGTGCCAGCTCACCACGAGGGGAACAAGAGACCCAGTACTTC
CASSPRGEQETQYF